One T cell receptor beta chain is described in this entry. Its antigen remains undetermined. No base quality information exists; no much larger clone differs at one position. RNA was extracted with the RNeasy kit and about 0.5 to 1 ug was reverse transcribed using random hexamers. TCR beta CDR3 regions were amplified with the immunoSEQ multiplex PCR assay covering 54 Vbeta and 13 Jbeta segments. To correct PCR amplification bias, a synthetic template baseline was used for both primer optimization and computational correction. Processing in the source paper ran as follows. Only productive sequences were kept, with reads annotated to V, D and J genes according to IMGT and analyzed in immunoSEQ Analyzer. To calculate clonality, Shannon entropy was normalized by log2 of the number of productive unique sequences and then subtracted from one. For each patient and control, public and private clones were evaluated within the 100 most prevalent clones. Clones were defined as Susac-specific when absent from the healthy and MS cohorts, from fewer than 1,200 published viral clones and from other ImmuneACCESS disease sequences. The public reads were reprocessed in TCRdb via fastp at Q25 and MiXCR, keeping in-frame beta chains. For every CDR3 protein sequence, its rows merge into one entry that carries the most common genes and DNA. The authors' filters were not applied to this entry. The sample yields some 110,000 distinct CDR3 sequences; 85% to 95% were counted once. Roughly 0.088% of the sample is taken by the ten largest.

This entry belongs to a study of CD8 T cells in Susac syndrome (dated by TCRdb to between 2019 and 2020). About the study as a whole: Repertoire sequencing was used to test whether CD8+ T cell activation and differentiation in Susac syndrome was antigen driven.

Peripheral blood CD8+ and CD4+ T cells from healthy donors, Susac syndrome patients and multiple sclerosis patients were profiled by high-throughput TCR beta sequencing. The multiple sclerosis controls were treatment-naive patients whose relapsing-remitting disease, either stable or active, fulfilled the revised McDonald criteria. CD8+ TEMRA cells were enriched by FACS, while bulk CD8+ and CD4+ T cells were purified by magnetic negative isolation. Blood was collected in EDTA tubes and processed within 24 hours, with PBMCs isolated through density gradient centrifugation. PBMCs intended for TCR sequencing were cryopreserved in liquid nitrogen and thawed later in a water bath at 37 degrees C. Purity of sorted or isolated CD4+, CD8+ and CD8+ TEMRA cells was at least 90%. Trimming removed 0 bases from V and 4 bases from J, leaving 13 bases between the germline ends. Per the germline V gene, SQVTM is the CDR1 and ANQGSEA is the CDR2. Including the terminal cysteine and phenylalanine, the CDR3 comprises 16 residues. The DNA shown is the 48-base CDR3, in frame from base 1.

The paper as a whole reports these results and caveats: The number of individuals in the TCR sequencing and HLA analysis was acknowledged as relatively small.

The rearranged chain carries TRBV29-1 and TRBJ2-6; the D gene lacks a confident call. This TCR was sampled from a human donor with multiple sclerosis. Sequencing was done on a sample of CD4+ T cells from PBMCs. The CDR3 in this case is CSVEDPQFLGANVLTF. The nucleotides read TGCAGCGTTGAAGACCCACAATTTCTGGGGGCCAACGTCCTGACTTTC.